This entry is about one TCR beta chain. Profiled with immunoSEQ multiplex PCR; TCRdb holds only in-frame clones, not every one. The sample has 390,000 or so clones, around 86% seen once; the top ten hold under 1.5%. V shed 8 bases and J 1 base; nucleotides not matched to a gene: 16. The germline V gene has CDR1 MNHEY and CDR2 SMNVEV (reference sequence). The CDR3 has 17 residues. This sample stems from a study of blood T cell repertoires in COVID-19. The wider study: Acute and convalescent COVID-19 samples came from the United States, Italy and Spain.

This chain links TRBV27 with TRBJ1-1; 7 bases fit TRBD1. This sequence originates from a young woman with active or convalescent COVID-19. The specimen sequenced was peripheral blood. The CDR3 region is CASGSTGTPFPNTEAFF. The CDR3 DNA reads TGTGCCAGCGGATCGACAGGGACCCCCTTTCCGAACACTGAAGCTTTCTTT.